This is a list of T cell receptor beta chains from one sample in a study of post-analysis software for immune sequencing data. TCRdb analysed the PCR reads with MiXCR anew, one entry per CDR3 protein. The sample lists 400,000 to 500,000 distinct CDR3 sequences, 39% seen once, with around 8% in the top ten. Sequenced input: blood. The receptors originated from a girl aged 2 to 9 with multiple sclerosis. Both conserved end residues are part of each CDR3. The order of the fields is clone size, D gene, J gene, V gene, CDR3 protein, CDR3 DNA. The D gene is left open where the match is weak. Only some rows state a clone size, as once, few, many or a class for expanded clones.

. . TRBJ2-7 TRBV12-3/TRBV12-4 CASSSPGSMAYEQYF TGTGCCAGCAGCTCCCCAGGCTCCATGGCCTACGAGCAGTACTTC
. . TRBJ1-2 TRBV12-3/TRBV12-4 CASSPDLFYGYTF TGTGCCAGCAGTCCAGATCTTTTCTATGGCTACACCTTC
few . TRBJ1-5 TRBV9 CASSVEGTVNQPQHF TGTGCCAGCAGCGTAGAAGGGACGGTAAATCAGCCCCAGCATTTT
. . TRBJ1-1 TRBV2 CASELTTEAFF TGTGCCAGCGAATTGACCACTGAAGCTTTCTTT
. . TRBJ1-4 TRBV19 CASSIWRQQLFF TGTGCCAGTAGTATATGGAGACAGCAACTGTTTTTT
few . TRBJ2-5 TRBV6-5 CASSYPDRQETQYF TGTGCCAGCAGTTACCCCGACAGACAAGAGACCCAGTACTTC
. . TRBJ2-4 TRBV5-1 CASSTGCPSGNIQYF TGCGCCAGCAGTACAGGGTGCCCGTCTGGAAACATTCAGTACTTC
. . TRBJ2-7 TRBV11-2 CASRPIPGQSSYEQYF TGTGCCAGCAGACCAATTCCTGGGCAAAGCTCCTACGAGCAGTACTTC
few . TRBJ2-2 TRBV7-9 CASSRGMMKTGELFF TGTGCCAGCAGCCGAGGGATGATGAAGACCGGGGAGCTGTTTTTT
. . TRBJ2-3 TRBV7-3 CASSLMGGGTDTQYF TGTGCCAGCAGCTTAATGGGCGGGGGCACAGATACGCAGTATTTT
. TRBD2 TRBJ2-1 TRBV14 CASSRHYSQGSGRGSYNEQFF TGTGCCAGCAGCCGCCATTATTCGCAGGGTAGCGGGAGAGGTTCCTACAATGAGCAGTTCTTC
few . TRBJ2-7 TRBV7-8 CASSPQDSLEQYF TGTGCCAGCAGCCCCCAGGACTCCCTCGAGCAGTACTTC
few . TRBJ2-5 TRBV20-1 CSASEGRGTLPPGETQYF TGCAGTGCTAGTGAGGGCAGGGGCACCCTACCCCCCGGAGAGACCCAGTACTTC
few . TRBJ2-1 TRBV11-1 CASSPTNNEQFF TGTGCCAGCAGCCCAACCAACAATGAGCAGTTCTTC
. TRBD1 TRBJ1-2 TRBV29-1 CSTEDGAGGGYTF TGCAGCACTGAAGATGGGGCAGGGGGTGGCTACACCTTC
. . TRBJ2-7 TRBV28 CASSYPPPLTGTYEQYF TGTGCCAGCAGTTACCCACCCCCTCTGACAGGAACCTACGAGCAGTACTTC
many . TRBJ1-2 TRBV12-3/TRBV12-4 CASRPGRNYGYTF TGTGCCAGCAGGCCAGGGCGCAACTATGGCTACACCTTC
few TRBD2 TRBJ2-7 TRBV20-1 CSASKASGNEQYF TGCAGTGCTAGTAAGGCTAGCGGGAACGAGCAGTACTTC
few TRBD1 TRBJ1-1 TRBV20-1 CTAWDRGTEAFF TGCACCGCCTGGGACAGAGGCACTGAAGCTTTCTTT
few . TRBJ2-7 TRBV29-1 CSVEPTAYEQYF TGCAGCGTTGAGCCAACCGCCTACGAGCAGTACTTC
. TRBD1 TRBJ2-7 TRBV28 CASSLLSGGGYEQYF TGTGCCAGCAGTTTATTGTCAGGGGGCGGCTACGAGCAGTACTTC
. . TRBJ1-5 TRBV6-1 CASSEISNQPQHF TGTGCCAGCAGTGAAATTAGCAATCAGCCCCAGCATTTT
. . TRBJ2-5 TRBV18 CASSPDWQETQYF TGTGCCAGCTCACCGGACTGGCAAGAGACCCAGTACTTC
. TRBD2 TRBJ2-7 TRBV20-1 CSARDTSGVRPYEQYF TGCAGTGCTAGGGACACTAGCGGAGTCCGCCCCTACGAGCAGTACTTC
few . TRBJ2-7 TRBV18 CASSLDRTIYEQYF TGTGCCAGCTCACTAGACAGGACCATCTACGAGCAGTACTTC
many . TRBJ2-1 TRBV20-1 CSARDEGFFSYNEQFF TGCAGTGCTAGAGATGAGGGGTTTTTCTCCTACAATGAGCAGTTCTTC
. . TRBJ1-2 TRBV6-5 CASSYSDRLNYGYTF TGTGCCAGCAGTTACTCAGACAGACTAAACTATGGCTACACCTTC
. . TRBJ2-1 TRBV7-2 CASSTRAGNEQFF TGTGCCAGCAGCACCAGGGCAGGGAATGAGCAGTTCTTC
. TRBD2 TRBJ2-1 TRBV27 CASSLSSAGARSYNEQFF TGTGCCAGCAGTTTATCGTCAGCGGGAGCCCGCTCCTACAATGAGCAGTTCTTC
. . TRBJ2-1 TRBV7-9 CASSSVQYNEQFF TGTGCCAGCAGCTCCGTTCAATACAATGAGCAGTTCTTC
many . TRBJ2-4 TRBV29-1 CSVVPGPPAKNIQYF TGCAGCGTAGTACCGGGACCTCCAGCCAAAAACATTCAGTACTTC
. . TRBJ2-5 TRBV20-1 CSAPLETQYF TGCAGTGCTCCCCTTGAGACCCAGTACTTC
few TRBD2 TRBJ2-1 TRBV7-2 CASSAPGLAGVEQFF TGTGCCAGCAGCGCCCCGGGACTAGCGGGAGTTGAGCAGTTCTTC
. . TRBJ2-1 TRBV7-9 CASSLVVGDLDNEQFF TGTGCCAGCAGCTTAGTGGTCGGAGATTTAGACAATGAGCAGTTCTTC
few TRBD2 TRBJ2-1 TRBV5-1 CASSREGGYNEQFF TGCGCCAGCAGCCGGGAGGGGGGCTACAATGAGCAGTTCTTC
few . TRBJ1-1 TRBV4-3 CASSQETNTEAFF TGCGCCAGCAGCCAAGAGACGAACACTGAAGCTTTCTTT
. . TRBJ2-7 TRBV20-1 CSARSGQGGNEQYF TGCAGTGCTAGAAGCGGTCAGGGTGGGAACGAGCAGTACTTC
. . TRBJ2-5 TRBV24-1 CATSDSGMLETQYF TGTGCCACCAGTGATTCTGGTATGCTGGAGACCCAGTACTTC
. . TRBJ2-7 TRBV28 CASSSTKDEQYF TGTGCCAGCAGTTCGACGAAGGACGAGCAGTACTTC
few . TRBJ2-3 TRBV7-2 CASSLVPAPTSTDTQYF TGTGCCAGCAGCTTAGTCCCGGCACCTACCAGCACAGATACGCAGTATTTT
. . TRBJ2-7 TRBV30 CAWGTGSRLDEQYF TGTGCCTGGGGAACAGGGAGTCGGCTGGACGAGCAGTACTTC
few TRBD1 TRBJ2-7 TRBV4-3 CASSQGDRSNEQYF TGCGCCAGCAGCCAAGGGGACAGGTCCAACGAGCAGTACTTC
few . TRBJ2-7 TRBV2 CASSSRELEQYF TGTGCCAGCAGTTCCAGGGAGCTCGAGCAGTACTTC
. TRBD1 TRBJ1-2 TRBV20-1 CSASASGDRGGYGYTF TGCAGTGCTAGTGCGAGTGGGGACAGGGGTGGATATGGCTACACCTTC
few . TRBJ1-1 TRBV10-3 CAISEYREDTEAFF TGTGCCATCAGTGAGTATCGGGAAGACACTGAAGCTTTCTTT
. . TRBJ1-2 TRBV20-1 CSAPVEPTNYGYTF TGCAGTGCCCCCGTAGAACCTACTAACTATGGCTACACCTTC
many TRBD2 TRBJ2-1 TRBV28 CASSSGLEYNEQFF TGTGCCAGCAGTTCCGGACTAGAGTACAATGAGCAGTTCTTC
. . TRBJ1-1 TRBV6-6 CASSYSKRSAEAFF TGTGCCAGCAGTTACTCGAAAAGGAGCGCTGAAGCTTTCTTT
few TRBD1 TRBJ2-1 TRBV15 CATSSLGTGNYNEQFF TGTGCCACCAGCAGTCTCGGGACAGGGAACTACAATGAGCAGTTCTTC
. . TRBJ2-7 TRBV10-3 CAISGDLYEQYF TGTGCCATCAGTGGGGACTTGTACGAGCAGTACTTC
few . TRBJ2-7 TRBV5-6 CASSLYRGRGYF TGTGCCAGCAGCTTGTACCGAGGGCGGGGGTACTTC
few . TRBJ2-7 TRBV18 CASSPQVDSSYEQYF TGTGCCAGCTCACCCCAAGTGGACAGCTCCTACGAGCAGTACTTC
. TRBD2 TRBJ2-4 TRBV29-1 CSFLGGLAGNPIVQYF TGCAGCTTCCTCGGCGGCCTAGCGGGAAATCCCATCGTTCAGTACTTC
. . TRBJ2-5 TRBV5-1 CASSFAPGRPQETQYF TGCGCCAGCAGCTTTGCGCCGGGACGCCCTCAAGAGACCCAGTACTTC
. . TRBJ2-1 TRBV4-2 CASSQSFGSSVQFF TGTGCCAGCAGCCAATCTTTTGGCTCGTCGGTCCAGTTCTTC
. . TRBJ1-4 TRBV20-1 CSARLTGFKLFF TGCAGTGCTAGGCTTACAGGATTTAAACTGTTTTTT
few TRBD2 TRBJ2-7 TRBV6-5 CASSAAGRHEQYF TGTGCCAGCAGTGCCGCCGGGAGGCACGAGCAGTACTTC